This TCR beta chain was captured in a study of memory CD4+ T cells and cytomegalovirus serostatus. Findings and caveats of the study: Of 150 to 200 reported CMV TCRbeta sequences, about 67 were found in memory CD4+ repertoires.

On this clone itself: Its specificity is unknown.

Single viable CD3+CD4+CD8-CD45RO+ cells were sorted as the memory CD4+ T cells. Serum IgG to CMV pp150, pp28, p38 and p52 defined serostatus. CD4+ T cells were isolated by positive magnetic selection. The protocol was immunoSEQ multiplex PCR, while the TCRdb copy is restricted to in-frame clones and leaves out a portion. The sample lists about 60,000 clones; 60% to 85% were seen once. Sequencing was done on a sample of memory CD4+ T cells from blood. This sequence was found in an adult in good health and CMV-seronegative. Some clones in this sample may be carry-over from other donors' samples.

The CDR3 DNA reads as TGCAGTGCGCGGACAGGTTACGAGCAGTACTTC. Protein: CSARTGYEQYF. This rearrangement joins TRBV20-1 to TRBJ2-7, with 7 nucleotides matching TRBD1. From germline, CDR1 is DFQATT and CDR2 SNEGSKA (reference sequence). V shed 6 bases, J shed 4 bases, and the junction held 3 bases outside the gene matches. The CDR3 is made up of 11 amino acids.